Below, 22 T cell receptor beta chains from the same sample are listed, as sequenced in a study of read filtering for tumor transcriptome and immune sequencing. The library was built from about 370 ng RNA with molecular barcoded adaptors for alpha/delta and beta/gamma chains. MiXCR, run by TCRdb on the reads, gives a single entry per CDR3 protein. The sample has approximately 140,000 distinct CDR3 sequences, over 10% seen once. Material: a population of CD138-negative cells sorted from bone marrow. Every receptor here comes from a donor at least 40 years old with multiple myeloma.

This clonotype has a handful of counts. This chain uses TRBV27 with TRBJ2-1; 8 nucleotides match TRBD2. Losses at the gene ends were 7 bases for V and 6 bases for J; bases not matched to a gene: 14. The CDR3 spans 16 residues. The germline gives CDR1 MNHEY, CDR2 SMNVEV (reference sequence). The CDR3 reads CASNPLVGGRSNEQFF. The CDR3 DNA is TGTGCCAGCAACCCCCTCGTGGGCGGGAGGTCCAATGAGCAGTTCTTC.

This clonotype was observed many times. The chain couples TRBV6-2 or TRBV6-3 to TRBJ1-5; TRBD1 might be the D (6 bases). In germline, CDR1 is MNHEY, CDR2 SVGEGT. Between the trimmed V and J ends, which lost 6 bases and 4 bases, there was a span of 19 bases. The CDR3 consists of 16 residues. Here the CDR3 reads CASSSTTGTPNQPQHF. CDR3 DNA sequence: TGTGCCAGCAGCTCTACTACCGGGACACCTAATCAGCCCCAGCATTTT.

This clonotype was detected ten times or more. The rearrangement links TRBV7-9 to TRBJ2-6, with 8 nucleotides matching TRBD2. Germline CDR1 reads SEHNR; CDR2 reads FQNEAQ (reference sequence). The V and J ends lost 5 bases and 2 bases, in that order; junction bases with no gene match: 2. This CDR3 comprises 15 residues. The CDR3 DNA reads TGTGCCAGCAGCCCAGCGGGGGCTGGGGCCAACGTCCTGACTTTC. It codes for CASSPAGAGANVLTF.

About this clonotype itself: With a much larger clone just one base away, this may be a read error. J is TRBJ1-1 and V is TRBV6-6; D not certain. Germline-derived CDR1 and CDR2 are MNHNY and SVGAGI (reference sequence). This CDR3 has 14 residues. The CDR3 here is CVSSYSNRNTEAFF. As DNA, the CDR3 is TGTGTCAGCAGTTACTCGAACAGGAACACTGAAGCTTTCTTT.

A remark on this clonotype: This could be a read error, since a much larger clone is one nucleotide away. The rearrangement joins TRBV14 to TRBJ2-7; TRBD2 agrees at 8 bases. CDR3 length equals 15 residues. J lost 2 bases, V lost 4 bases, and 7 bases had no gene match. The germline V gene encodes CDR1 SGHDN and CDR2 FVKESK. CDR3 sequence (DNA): TGTGCCAGCAGCCGGACTAGCAGGAGACCCTACGAGCAGTACTTC. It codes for CASSRTSRRPYEQYF.

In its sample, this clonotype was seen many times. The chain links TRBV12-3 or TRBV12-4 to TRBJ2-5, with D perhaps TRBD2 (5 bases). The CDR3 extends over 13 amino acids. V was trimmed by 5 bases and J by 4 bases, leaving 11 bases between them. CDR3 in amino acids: CASSDDYLETQYF. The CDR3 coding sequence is TGTGCCAGCAGTGATGACTACCTAGAGACCCAGTACTTC.

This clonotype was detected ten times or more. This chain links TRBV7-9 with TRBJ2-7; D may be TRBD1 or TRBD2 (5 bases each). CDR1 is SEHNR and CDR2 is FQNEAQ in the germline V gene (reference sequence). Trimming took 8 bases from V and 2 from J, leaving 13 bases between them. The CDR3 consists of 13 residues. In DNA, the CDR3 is TGTGCCAGCGCCCGGGACGGAACCTACGAGCAGTACTTC. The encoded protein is CASARDGTYEQYF. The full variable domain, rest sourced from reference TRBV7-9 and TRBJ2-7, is DTGVSQNPRHKITKRGQNVTFRCDPISEHNRLYWYRQTLGQGPEFLTYFQNEAQLEKSRLLSDRFSAERPKGSFSTLEIQRTEQGDSAMYLCASARDGTYEQYFGPGTRLTVT.

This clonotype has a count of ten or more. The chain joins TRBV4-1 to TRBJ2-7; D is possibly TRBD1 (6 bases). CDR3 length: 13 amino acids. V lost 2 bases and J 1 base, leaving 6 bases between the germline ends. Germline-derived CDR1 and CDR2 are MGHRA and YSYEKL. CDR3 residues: CASSQTGSYEQYF. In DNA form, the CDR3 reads TGCGCCAGCAGCCAAACAGGGTCCTACGAGCAGTACTTC.

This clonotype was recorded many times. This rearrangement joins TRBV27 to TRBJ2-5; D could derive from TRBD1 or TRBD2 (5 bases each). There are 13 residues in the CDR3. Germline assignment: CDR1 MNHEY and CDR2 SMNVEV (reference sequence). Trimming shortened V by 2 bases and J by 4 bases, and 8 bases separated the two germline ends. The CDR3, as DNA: TGTGCCAGCAGTTTAAGGGGAGTAGAGACCCAGTACTTC. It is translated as CASSLRGVETQYF.

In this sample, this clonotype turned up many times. The CDR3 loop reads CASSPPQGRQTGELFF. Here the CDR3 DNA reads TGTGCCAGCTCACCACCACAGGGGAGGCAGACCGGGGAGCTGTTTTTT. The chain employs TRBV18 and TRBJ2-2; tentatively, D is TRBD1 (7 bases). The CDR3 loop spans 16 amino acids. V was trimmed by 0 bases and J by 5 bases, leaving 13 bases between them. Germline values: CDR1 KGHSH, CDR2 LQKENI.

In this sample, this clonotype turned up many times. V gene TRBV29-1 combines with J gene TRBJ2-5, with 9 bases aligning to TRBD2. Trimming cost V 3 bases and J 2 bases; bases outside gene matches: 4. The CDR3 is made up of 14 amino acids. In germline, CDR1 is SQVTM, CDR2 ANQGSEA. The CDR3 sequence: CSVDGLAGQETQYF. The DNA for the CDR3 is TGCAGCGTTGATGGGCTAGCGGGACAAGAGACCCAGTACTTC.

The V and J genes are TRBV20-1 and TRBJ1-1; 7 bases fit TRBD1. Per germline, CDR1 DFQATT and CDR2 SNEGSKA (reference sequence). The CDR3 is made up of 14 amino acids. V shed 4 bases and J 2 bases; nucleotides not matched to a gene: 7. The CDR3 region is CSATSGGLNTEAFF. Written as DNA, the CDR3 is TGCAGTGCTACCTCAGGGGGGCTAAACACTGAAGCTTTCTTT.

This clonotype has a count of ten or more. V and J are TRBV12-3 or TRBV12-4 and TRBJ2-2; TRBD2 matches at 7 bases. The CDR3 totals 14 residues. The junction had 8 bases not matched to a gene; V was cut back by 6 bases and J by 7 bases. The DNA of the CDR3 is TGTGCCAGCAGACTACGTTGGGAGGGCGGGGAGCTGTTTTTT. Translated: CASRLRWEGGELFF.

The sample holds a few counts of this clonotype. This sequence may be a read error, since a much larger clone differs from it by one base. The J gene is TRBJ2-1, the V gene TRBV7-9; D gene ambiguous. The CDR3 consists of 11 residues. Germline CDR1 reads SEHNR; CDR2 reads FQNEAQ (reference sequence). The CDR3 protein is CASSLDNGQFF. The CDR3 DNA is TGTGCCAGCAGCTTAGACAATGGGCAGTTCTTC. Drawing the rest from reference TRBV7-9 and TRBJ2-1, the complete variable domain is DTGVSQNPRHKITKRGQNVTFRCDPISEHNRLYWYRQTLGQGPEFLTYFQNEAQLEKSRLLSDRFSAERPKGSFSTLEIQRTEQGDSAMYLCASSLDNGQFFGPGTRLTVL.

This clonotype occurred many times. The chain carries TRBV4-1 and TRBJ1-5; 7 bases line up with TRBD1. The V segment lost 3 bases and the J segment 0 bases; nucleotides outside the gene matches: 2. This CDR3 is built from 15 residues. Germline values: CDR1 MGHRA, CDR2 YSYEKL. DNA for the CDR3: TGCGCCAGCAGCCATCGGACAGGTAGCAATCAGCCCCAGCATTTT. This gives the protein CASSHRTGSNQPQHF.

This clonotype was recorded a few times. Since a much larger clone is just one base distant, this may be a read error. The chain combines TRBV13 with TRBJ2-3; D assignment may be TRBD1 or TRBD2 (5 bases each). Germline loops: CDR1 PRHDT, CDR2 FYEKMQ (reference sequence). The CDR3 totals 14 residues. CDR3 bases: TGTGCCAGCAGCCCAAGAGCTAGCACAGGTACGCAGTATTTT. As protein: CASSPRASTGTQYF.

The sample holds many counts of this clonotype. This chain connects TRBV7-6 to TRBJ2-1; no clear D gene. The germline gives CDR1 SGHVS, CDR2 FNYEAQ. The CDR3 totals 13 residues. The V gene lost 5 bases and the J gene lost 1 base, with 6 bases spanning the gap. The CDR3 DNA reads TGTGCCAGCAGCCCAGAGTCCTACAATGAGCAGTTCTTC. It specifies CASSPESYNEQFF.

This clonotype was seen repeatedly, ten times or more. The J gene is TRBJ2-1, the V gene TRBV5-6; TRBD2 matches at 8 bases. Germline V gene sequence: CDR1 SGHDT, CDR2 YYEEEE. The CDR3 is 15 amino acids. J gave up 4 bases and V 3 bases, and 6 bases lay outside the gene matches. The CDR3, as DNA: TGTGCCAGCAGCTCCTTTGAGCGGGAGTACAATGAGCAGTTCTTC. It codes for CASSSFEREYNEQFF.

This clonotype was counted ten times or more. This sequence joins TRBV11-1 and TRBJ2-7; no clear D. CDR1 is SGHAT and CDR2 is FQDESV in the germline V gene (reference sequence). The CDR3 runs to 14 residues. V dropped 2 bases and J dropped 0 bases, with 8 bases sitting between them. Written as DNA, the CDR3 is TGTGCCAGCAGCTTACGCCAAAGCTCCTACGAGCAGTACTTC. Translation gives CASSLRQSSYEQYF.

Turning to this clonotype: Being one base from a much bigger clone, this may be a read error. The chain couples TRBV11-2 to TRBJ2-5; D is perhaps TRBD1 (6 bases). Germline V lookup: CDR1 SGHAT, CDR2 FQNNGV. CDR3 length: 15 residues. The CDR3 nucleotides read TGTGCCAGCCGCTTAGATGTGGGGGCGCGGGAGACCCAGTACTTC. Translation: CASRLDVGARETQYF.

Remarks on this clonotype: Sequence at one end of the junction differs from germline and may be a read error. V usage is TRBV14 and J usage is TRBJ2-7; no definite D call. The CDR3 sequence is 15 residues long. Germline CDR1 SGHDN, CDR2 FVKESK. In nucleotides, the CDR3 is TGTGCCGGCAGTCTGGACCAAGCCCCCCTCTACGAGCAGTACTTC. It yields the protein CAGSLDQAPLYEQYF.

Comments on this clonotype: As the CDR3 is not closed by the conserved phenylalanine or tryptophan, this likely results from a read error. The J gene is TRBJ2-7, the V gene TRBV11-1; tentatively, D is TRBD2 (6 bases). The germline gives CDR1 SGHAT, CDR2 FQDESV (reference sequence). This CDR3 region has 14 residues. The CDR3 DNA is TGTGCCGGCAGCTCGGGACTTTACACCTACGAGCAGTACTCC. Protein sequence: CAGSSGLYTYEQYS.